These 9 T cell receptor beta chains originate from one sample sequenced in a study of OX40 agonist ivuxolimab in advanced cancers. Only in-frame clones appear in the TCRdb table, and some are missing; sequencing was by immunoSEQ multiplex PCR. Of 45,000 to 50,000 clones in the sample, approximately 91% were seen once. Sequenced material: CD4+ or CD8+ T cells sorted from blood, taken in a trial of the OX40 agonist ivuxolimab. The source is an adult with an advanced solid tumor such as melanoma, head and neck, liver or kidney cancer.

This clone was found once. The DNA for the CDR3 is TGCAGTGCTAGCCTCTGGCTGAAGCAGTACTTC. This codes for CSASLWLKQYF. The V and J genes are TRBV20-1 and TRBJ2-7; D is unresolved. CDR3 length equals 11 residues. Germline lookup yields CDR1 DFQATT and CDR2 SNEGSKA (reference sequence). V lost 3 bases and J 8 bases, leaving 11 bases between the germline ends.

V gene TRBV27 combines with J gene TRBJ2-4; 7 bases fit TRBD2. CDR1 and CDR2 (germline): MNHEY, SMNVEV (reference sequence). The CDR3 is 14 amino acids. J gave up 6 bases and V 5 bases, and 7 bases lay outside the gene matches. The DNA for the CDR3 is TGTGCCAGCAGTGGGGGGGAGGCGAGAAACATTCAGTACTTC. Protein: CASSGGEARNIQYF.

This clone has just one count. The chain links TRBV9 to TRBJ2-2; D is possibly TRBD2 (5 bases). This CDR3 has 13 amino acids. V was shortened by 0 bases and J by 6 bases, with 6 bases between the two germline ends. The V gene's germline CDR1 is SGDLS and CDR2 YYNGEE. CDR3 region: CASSVGESGELFF. For the CDR3, the DNA is TGTGCCAGCAGCGTAGGGGAGTCCGGGGAGCTGTTTTTT.

This chain uses TRBV5-6 with TRBJ1-3; D is uncertain. The CDR3 is made up of 14 amino acids. Looked up from germline, CDR1 is SGHDT and CDR2 is YYEEEE. V was shortened by 4 bases and J by 3 bases, with 11 bases between the two germline ends. CDR3 in amino acids: CASSAGALGNTIYF. The CDR3 nucleotides read TGTGCCAGCAGCGCTGGAGCGCTTGGAAACACCATATATTTT.

The chain joins TRBV5-4 to TRBJ1-1; D ambiguous. Germline assignment: CDR1 SGHNT and CDR2 YYREEE (reference sequence). Between the trimmed V and J ends, which lost 2 bases and 1 base, there was a span of 3 bases. CDR3 size: 12 residues. CDR3 sequence reads: CASSFRNTEAFF. The CDR3 DNA is TGTGCCAGCAGCTTTAGGAACACTGAAGCTTTCTTT.

The chain has TRBV5-4 and TRBJ2-1, with D uncertain. The CDR3 is 12 amino acids. CDR1 SGHNT and CDR2 YYREEE come from the germline V gene (reference sequence). Trimming left V 2 bases short and J 6 bases short, with 6 bases between. CDR3 DNA sequence: TGTGCCAGCAGCTTAAGTACCAATGAGCAGTTCTTC. Translated, it gives CASSLSTNEQFF. Looking up the rest from reference TRBV5-4 and TRBJ2-1 gives the full variable domain: ETGVTQSPTHLIKTRGQQVTLRCSSQSGHNTVSWYQQALGQGPQFIFQYYREEENGRGNFPPRFSGLQFPNYSSELNVNALELDDSALYLCASSLSTNEQFFGPGTRLTVL.

V is TRBV5-1 and J is TRBJ2-7; TRBD2 matches at 9 bases. V was pared by 2 bases and J by 5 bases, with 11 bases of the junction left unmatched. Germline V gene data show CDR1 as SGHRS and CDR2 as YFSETQ. The CDR3 spans 16 residues. The CDR3 here is CASSLPISGSPDEQYF. In nucleotides, the CDR3 is TGCGCCAGCAGCTTACCGATTAGCGGGAGCCCTGACGAGCAGTACTTC.

This chain uses TRBV7-9 with TRBJ2-1, with unresolved D. Per germline, CDR1 SEHNR and CDR2 FQNEAQ (reference sequence). V was cut by 7 bases and J by 3 bases, with 4 bases left in between. CDR3 size: 11 residues. The CDR3 reads CASTFYNEQFF. CDR3 sequence (DNA): TGTGCCAGCACCTTCTACAATGAGCAGTTCTTC. Based on the CDR3 plus reference TRBV7-9 and TRBJ2-1, the full variable domain is DTGVSQNPRHKITKRGQNVTFRCDPISEHNRLYWYRQTLGQGPEFLTYFQNEAQLEKSRLLSDRFSAERPKGSFSTLEIQRTEQGDSAMYLCASTFYNEQFFGPGTRLTVL.

V usage is TRBV19 and J usage is TRBJ1-4, with D maybe TRBD1 (6 bases). V was cut by 3 bases and J by 6 bases, with 11 bases left in between. Germline CDR1 LNHDA, CDR2 SQIVND (reference sequence). The length of the CDR3 is 14 residues. The CDR3 DNA reads as TGTGCCAGTAGTATGGGGGGCTTGCATGAAAAACTGTTTTTT. Translating gives CASSMGGLHEKLFF. Full variable domain (rest looked up from reference TRBV19 and TRBJ1-4): DGGITQSPKYLFRKEGQNVTLSCEQNLNHDAMYWYRQDPGQGLRLIYYSQIVNDFQKGDIAEGYSVSREKKESFPLTVTSAQKNPTAFYLCASSMGGLHEKLFFGSGTQLSVL.